The 5 T cell receptor beta chains listed next were all sequenced from one sample in a study of blood T cell repertoires in COVID-19. The data were produced by immunoSEQ multiplex PCR, yet TCRdb's version contains in-frame clones alone and is incomplete. The sample contains approximately 53,000 clones, approximately 90% of which appear only once. The sample was peripheral blood. The receptor set was obtained from a woman older than 75 with acute or convalescent COVID-19.

The V and J genes are TRBV11-3 and TRBJ2-7, with TRBD2 identical over 7 bases. Per germline, CDR1 SGHNT and CDR2 YENEEA. V gave up 1 base and J gave up 5 bases; unmatched junction bases: 11. The CDR3 has 16 amino acids. This CDR3 is CASSLGFGGDEDEQYF. The CDR3 DNA sequence: TGTGCCAGCAGCTTAGGCTTTGGGGGGGACGAGGACGAGCAGTACTTC.

There are a few counts of this clone. The chain is built from TRBV9 and TRBJ2-2; TRBD2 matches at 15 bases. The CDR3 has 21 amino acids. The V gene end was trimmed by 0 bases and the J gene end by 2 bases; junction bases not matched to a gene: 11. The germline gives CDR1 SGDLS, CDR2 YYNGEE. The DNA for the CDR3 is TGTGCCAGCAGCGTAGCGGGGGGGCCGGGACTAGCGGGAGGTAACACCGGGGAGCTGTTTTTT. Encoded protein: CASSVAGGPGLAGGNTGELFF.

This clone appeared once. The rearrangement links TRBV10-2 to TRBJ2-7; a possible D gene is TRBD2 (6 bases). This CDR3 region has 13 residues. Germline CDR1 WSHSY, CDR2 SAAADI. The V gene lost 0 bases and the J gene lost 6 bases, with 9 bases spanning the gap. CDR3 sequence (DNA): TGCGCCAGCAGTGAGTCCCCGCGGGGCGAGCAGTACTTC. It yields the protein CASSESPRGEQYF.

The rearrangement links TRBV5-8 to TRBJ2-1; TRBD2 matches 16 bases. The V and J ends lost 0 bases and 8 bases, in that order; junction bases with no gene match: 8. Germline V CDR1 and CDR2: SGHTS, YDEGEE. The CDR3 loop spans 18 amino acids. The CDR3 protein is CASSLGYTGTSGRDEQFF. The CDR3 DNA reads as TGTGCCAGCAGCTTGGGATATACGGGGACTAGCGGGAGGGATGAGCAGTTCTTC.

The rearrangement links TRBV2 to TRBJ1-1, with D possibly TRBD1 on 6 matching bases. The CDR3 runs 16 residues. V lost 2 bases and J lost 4, with 17 bases in between. Germline loops: CDR1 SNHLY, CDR2 FYNNEI. DNA of the CDR3: TGTGCCAGCAGTGAACTGTCTCCCGTCAGGGGCACTGAAGCTTTCTTT. This translates into CASSELSPVRGTEAFF.